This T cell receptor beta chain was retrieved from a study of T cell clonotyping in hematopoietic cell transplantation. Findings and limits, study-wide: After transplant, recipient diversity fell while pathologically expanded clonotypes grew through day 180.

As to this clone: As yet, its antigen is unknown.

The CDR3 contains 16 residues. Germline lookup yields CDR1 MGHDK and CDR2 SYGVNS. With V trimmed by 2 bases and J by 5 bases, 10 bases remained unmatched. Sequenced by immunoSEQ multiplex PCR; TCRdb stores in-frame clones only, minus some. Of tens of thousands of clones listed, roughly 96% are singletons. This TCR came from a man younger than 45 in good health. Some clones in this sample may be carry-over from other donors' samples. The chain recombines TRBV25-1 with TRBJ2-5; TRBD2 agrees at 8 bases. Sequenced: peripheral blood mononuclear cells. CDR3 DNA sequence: TGTGCCAGCAGTGAACCGGGAGGGCCTCATCGTGAGACCCAGTACTTC. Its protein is CASSEPGGPHRETQYF.